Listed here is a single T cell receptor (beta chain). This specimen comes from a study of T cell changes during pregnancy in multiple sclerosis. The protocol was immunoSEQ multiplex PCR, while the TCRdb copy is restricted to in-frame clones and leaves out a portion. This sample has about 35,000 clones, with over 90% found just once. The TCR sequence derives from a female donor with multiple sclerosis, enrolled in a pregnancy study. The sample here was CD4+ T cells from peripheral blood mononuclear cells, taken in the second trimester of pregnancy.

The CDR3 coding sequence is TGTGCCAGCACCTCATGGGTGGCGGGCTATGGCTACACCTTC. Amino acids: CASTSWVAGYGYTF. The J gene is TRBJ1-2, the V gene TRBV13, with no clear D. Germline assignment: CDR1 PRHDT and CDR2 FYEKMQ (reference sequence). Trimming shortened V by 7 bases and J by 4 bases, and 16 bases separated the two germline ends. This CDR3 has 14 amino acids.